The 8 T cell receptor beta chains in this list originate from one sample, sequenced in a study of tumor-infiltrating lymphocytes in primary liver carcinoma. TCR beta cDNA came from approximately 0.55 ug total RNA, primed with a constant-region primer. Generation of the TCR beta libraries relied on three nested multiplex PCR rounds using slightly modified ARM-PCR. The two initial PCR rounds, approximately 10 cycles each, used TRBV1-TRBV30 forward and C-beta reverse primers. MiXCR, run by TCRdb on the multiplex PCR reads, gives a single entry per CDR3 protein. The data contain around 37,000 distinct CDR3 sequences, more than 70% of them singletons. Joint extraction of RNA and DNA used roughly 20-32 mg of bulk tissue that was unsorted. Source material: tumor-adjacent normal liver tissue. These receptors all stem from a man aged 40-49 years with primary liver carcinoma and hepatitis B virus infection.

This clonotype was counted only a few times. A junction end diverges from the germline sequence, so it may reflect a read error. The chain carries TRBV5-5 and TRBJ2-2; D is perhaps TRBD1 (7 bases). Looked up from germline, CDR1 is SGHKS and CDR2 is YYEKEE (reference sequence). The CDR3 has 14 amino acids. The DNA for the CDR3 is TGTGCCAGCAGCTTGGGCGGAGGGGGCAGGGAGTTGTTTTTT. Translated: CASSLGGGGRELFF.

The chain links TRBV11-2 to TRBJ2-7, with D perhaps TRBD2 (6 bases). V was cut by 7 bases and J by 6 bases, with 19 bases left in between. The CDR3 spans 14 residues. Germline V CDR1 and CDR2: SGHAT, FQNNGV. The CDR3, as DNA: TGTGCCAGCAATCCCGCCGGGGGTGATAGCGAGCAGTACTTC. This gives the protein CASNPAGGDSEQYF.

Details on this clonotype: One junction end disagrees with the germline gene, perhaps due to a read error. The chain is built from TRBV5-5 and TRBJ2-3; unclear D gene. CDR1 is SGHKS, CDR2 YYEKEE, per germline (reference sequence). This CDR3 has 11 amino acids. CDR3 region: CASSYGDTEYF. The CDR3 DNA reads as TGTGCCAGCAGCTATGGAGATACGGAGTATTTT.

The count of this clonotype is one. This chain joins TRBV28 and TRBJ1-5; D possibly corresponds to TRBD1 (5 bases). With 6 bases removed from V and 7 bases from J, the gap between germline ends came to 16 bases. The germline V gene has CDR1 MDHEN and CDR2 SYDVKM. The CDR3 length is 14 residues. This chain's CDR3 is CASRSTGTSQPQHF. Here the CDR3 DNA reads TGTGCCAGCAGGTCGACGGGGACCTCCCAGCCCCAGCATTTT.

Turning to this clonotype: An end of the junction does not agree with germline; a read error may underlie this. CDR3 sequence: CDSSLAGENIQYF. The CDR3 DNA reads TGTGACAGCAGTTTAGCGGGGGAGAACATTCAGTACTTC. This chain joins TRBV7-8 and TRBJ2-4; TRBD2 matches 9 bases. This CDR3 is built from 13 residues. Germline V gene data show CDR1 as SGHVS and CDR2 as FQNEAQ.

This clonotype was counted many times. DNA of the CDR3: TGTGCCAGCAGTGAAGCGCGGCAGCAGCCCCAGCATTTT. This codes for CASSEARQQPQHF. The rearrangement links TRBV2 to TRBJ1-5, with unresolved D. The CDR3 is 13 residues long. Germline V gene lookup returns CDR1 SNHLY and CDR2 FYNNEI. V lost 0 bases and J 7 bases, leaving 7 bases between the germline ends.

A single count supports this clonotype. The junction departs from the called germline gene at one end, perhaps through a read error. This chain uses TRBV7-9 with TRBJ1-1, with TRBD1 identical over 7 bases. The CDR3 is 12 amino acids. CDR1 and CDR2 from the germline V gene are SEHNR and FQNEAQ (reference sequence). The CDR3 sequence is CGSRTWDSQAFF. The DNA of the CDR3 is TGTGGCAGCAGGACCTGGGACAGTCAAGCTTTCTTT.

The V call is TRBV29-1, the J call TRBJ1-1; D is unclear. Germline assignment: CDR1 SQVTM and CDR2 ANQGSEA. The CDR3 is 15 amino acids. V lost 1 base and J lost 2, with 14 bases in between. The CDR3 region is CSVEGGYIVNTEAFF. For the CDR3, the DNA is TGCAGCGTTGAAGGAGGGTACATAGTAAACACTGAAGCTTTCTTT.